The rows below give T cell receptor beta chains drawn from one sample of a study of blood T cell repertoires in COVID-19. Libraries were prepared by immunoSEQ multiplex PCR; TCRdb keeps only in-frame clonotypes and omits some of them. The sample records about 370,000 clones, approximately 90% being singletons. Source material: PBMCs or T cells enriched from blood (not recorded which). These receptors were taken from a woman aged 40 to 50 who had been exposed to COVID-19. Both conserved end residues are part of each CDR3. The order of the fields is J gene, V gene, CDR3 protein.

j_gene: TRBJ1-1; v_gene: TRBV5-4; CDR3aa: CASSPGTGMGNTEAFF
j_gene: TRBJ2-5; v_gene: TRBV12-5; CDR3aa: CASGLALGAHQETQYF
j_gene: TRBJ2-2; v_gene: TRBV7-2; CDR3aa: CASSLALAGNTGELFF
j_gene: TRBJ2-7; v_gene: TRBV15; CDR3aa: CATSRDTGLGHEQYF
j_gene: TRBJ1-2; v_gene: TRBV27; CDR3aa: CASSGSTNLVYGYTF
j_gene: TRBJ2-1; v_gene: TRBV10-1; CDR3aa: CASRYFRQAPYNEQFF
j_gene: TRBJ2-1; v_gene: TRBV5-1; CDR3aa: CASSLAVGGGAWNEQFF
j_gene: TRBJ1-5; v_gene: TRBV6-1; CDR3aa: CASSPVGGNQPQHF
j_gene: TRBJ1-1; v_gene: TRBV27; CDR3aa: CASSFRQGARTEAFF
j_gene: TRBJ2-7; v_gene: TRBV2; CDR3aa: CASSDRDRVYEQYF
j_gene: TRBJ2-1; v_gene: TRBV29-1; CDR3aa: CSVEDYRGQFF
j_gene: TRBJ2-4; v_gene: TRBV3-1/TRBV3-2; CDR3aa: CASSPAAGRDIQYF
j_gene: TRBJ1-2; v_gene: TRBV7-9; CDR3aa: CASIGTGGYYGYTF
j_gene: TRBJ1-1; v_gene: TRBV11-2; CDR3aa: CASSSRAARNTEAFF
j_gene: TRBJ1-5; v_gene: TRBV7-2; CDR3aa: CASSQTREDNQPQHF
j_gene: TRBJ1-1; v_gene: TRBV5-6; CDR3aa: CASSLANRGLGWAFF
j_gene: TRBJ2-2; v_gene: TRBV19; CDR3aa: CASNLAGGSGELFF
j_gene: TRBJ1-5; v_gene: TRBV21-1; CDR3aa: CASSKDNPGQGSHVDQPQHF
j_gene: TRBJ1-1; v_gene: TRBV5-1; CDR3aa: CASSDQTTNTEAFF
j_gene: TRBJ1-2; v_gene: TRBV21-1; CDR3aa: CASSKGHNSYGYTF
j_gene: TRBJ1-3; v_gene: TRBV5-1; CDR3aa: CASSLGPTGSGNTIYF
j_gene: TRBJ1-3; v_gene: TRBV30; CDR3aa: CAWRAETSGNTIYF
j_gene: TRBJ1-6; v_gene: TRBV30; CDR3aa: CAWSDRSWDSPLHF
j_gene: TRBJ1-1; v_gene: TRBV29-1; CDR3aa: CSGQGGDTEAFF
j_gene: TRBJ1-1; v_gene: TRBV14; CDR3aa: CASSQGSGQVAEAFF
j_gene: TRBJ2-7; v_gene: TRBV19; CDR3aa: CASSSDRGDSYEQYF
j_gene: TRBJ1-6; v_gene: TRBV7-9; CDR3aa: CASSLDYGYNSPLHF
j_gene: TRBJ1-2; v_gene: TRBV9; CDR3aa: CASSATPGQGAGGYTF
j_gene: TRBJ2-3; v_gene: TRBV9; CDR3aa: CASSEGDALTDTQYF
j_gene: TRBJ1-5; v_gene: TRBV6-5; CDR3aa: CASSYSLRGASQPQHF
j_gene: TRBJ1-6; v_gene: TRBV5-1; CDR3aa: CASSLDPGGASPLHF
j_gene: TRBJ2-1; v_gene: TRBV30; CDR3aa: CAWTLSDSPYNEQFF
j_gene: TRBJ2-3; v_gene: TRBV9; CDR3aa: CASSANSGVTSTDTQYF
j_gene: TRBJ2-2; v_gene: TRBV6-4; CDR3aa: CASSDSAGGPGELFF
j_gene: TRBJ2-7; v_gene: TRBV30; CDR3aa: CAWKGQGANYEQYF
j_gene: TRBJ2-1; v_gene: TRBV6-1; CDR3aa: CASSESPRSYNEQFF
j_gene: TRBJ2-1; v_gene: TRBV5-1; CDR3aa: CASSFGLEQFF
j_gene: TRBJ1-5; v_gene: TRBV27; CDR3aa: CASSYRGSDQPQHF
j_gene: TRBJ2-7; v_gene: TRBV7-6; CDR3aa: CASSLSDSYEQYF
j_gene: TRBJ2-1; v_gene: TRBV20-1; CDR3aa: CSASEGTNRNEQFF
j_gene: TRBJ1-1; v_gene: TRBV10-3; CDR3aa: CAIRNRGQGTEAFF
j_gene: TRBJ2-1; v_gene: TRBV15; CDR3aa: CATSAMRTSGRDSYNEQFF
j_gene: TRBJ2-1; v_gene: TRBV3-1/TRBV3-2; CDR3aa: CASSRLKGAGNEQFF
j_gene: TRBJ1-2; v_gene: TRBV7-2; CDR3aa: CASSRTGGNYGYTF
j_gene: TRBJ2-1; v_gene: TRBV7-2; CDR3aa: CASSLGSGSSYNEQFF
j_gene: TRBJ1-1; v_gene: TRBV10-1; CDR3aa: CASSDRGAVNTEAFF
j_gene: TRBJ1-4; v_gene: TRBV29-1; CDR3aa: CSVREGNEKLFF
j_gene: TRBJ2-3; v_gene: TRBV19; CDR3aa: CASSLGQEGSTQYF
j_gene: TRBJ1-4; v_gene: TRBV3-1/TRBV3-2; CDR3aa: CASSRPDRLNEKLFF
j_gene: TRBJ2-1; v_gene: TRBV2; CDR3aa: CASIPSQGNEQFF